This T cell receptor (beta chain) was recorded in a study of blood T cell repertoires in COVID-19. Study context: PBMCs, B-cell-depleted T cells, or T cells were the source of the cDNA or gDNA that made up the material.

CDR1 SGHVS and CDR2 FNYEAQ come from the germline V gene. There are 15 residues in the CDR3. The junction had 6 bases not matched to a gene; V was cut back by 3 bases and J by 5 bases. In the original analysis: Amplification from reference gene primers served as the basis for estimated nucleated cell counts. The protocol was immunoSEQ multiplex PCR, while the TCRdb copy is restricted to in-frame clones and leaves out a portion. That table is the source of V, J and clone size, and D and trimming were worked out from the DNA. The table lists over 90,000 clones, around 88% of them singletons, with less than 4.5% in the top ten.

The V call is TRBV7-6, the J call TRBJ2-5; TRBD1 aligns across 10 bases. This clonotype was obtained from a human donor in a cohort sampled during active COVID-19. The sample taken for sequencing was peripheral blood. CDR3 region: CASSLSDRGMETQYF. The CDR3 bases are TGTGCCAGCAGCTTGTCGGACAGGGGGATGGAGACCCAGTACTTC.